These T cell receptor beta chains were read from a single sample in a study of blood T cells in healthy people across ages. TCRdb re-called the 5' RACE reads with MiXCR, one entry per CDR3 protein. The sample has about 1.7 million distinct CDR3 sequences; approximately 30% are singletons. Sequencing was carried out using blood. Source of these receptors: a woman aged 25 to 39 in good health. CDR3s include the opening cysteine and the closing phenylalanine or tryptophan. The D gene is left open where the match is weak. Rows give clone size only sometimes, using once, few, many, or a class for an expanded clone.

TRBV5-1,.,.,TRBJ2-5,CASSPQRDQETQYF,TGCGCCAGCAGCCCACAGAGGGATCAAGAGACCCAGTACTTC
TRBV4-1,.,many,TRBJ2-5,CASSQVVTGQETQYF,TGCGCCAGCAGCCAAGTAGTAACAGGGCAAGAGACCCAGTACTTC
TRBV10-3,.,many,TRBJ2-7,CAISEGHGSYEQYF,TGTGCCATCAGTGAGGGGCACGGATCCTACGAGCAGTACTTC
TRBV11-2,.,many,TRBJ2-5,CASSPFGARGETQYF,TGTGCCAGCAGCCCATTTGGGGCTAGGGGAGAGACCCAGTACTTC
TRBV19,.,.,TRBJ1-4,CASSIVGATNEKLFF,TGTGCCAGTAGTATTGTGGGGGCTACTAATGAAAAACTGTTTTTT
TRBV6-1,.,.,TRBJ2-5,CASSDTVGSLTETQYF,TGTGCCAGCAGTGATACCGTTGGATCGCTGACAGAGACCCAGTACTTC
TRBV7-2,.,.,TRBJ1-2,CANSFPPDGYTF,TGTGCCAACAGCTTCCCCCCCGATGGCTACACCTTC
TRBV5-1,TRBD1,.,TRBJ2-7,CASSLQATGEYEQYF,TGCGCCAGCAGCTTGCAAGCCACAGGGGAATACGAGCAGTACTTC
TRBV5-5,TRBD1,.,TRBJ2-7,CAGSLDRGLSYEQYF,TGTGCCGGCAGCTTGGACAGGGGGCTCTCCTACGAGCAGTACTTC
TRBV29-1,.,.,TRBJ2-3,CSVERVGRADTQYF,TGCAGCGTTGAGAGGGTAGGCCGGGCAGATACGCAGTATTTT
TRBV7-9,.,.,TRBJ1-5,CASSFGSRGNSNQPQHF,TGTGCCAGCAGCTTTGGCTCCAGGGGCAATAGCAATCAGCCCCAGCATTTT
TRBV29-1,.,many,TRBJ2-7,CSVSDSGYEQYF,TGCAGCGTCTCAGACAGCGGCTACGAGCAGTACTTC
TRBV20-1,TRBD1,few,TRBJ2-7,CSARDGGQGLASYEQYF,TGCAGTGCTAGAGATGGGGGACAGGGCCTTGCCTCCTACGAGCAGTACTTC
TRBV27,.,.,TRBJ2-1,CASSPNRAGEQFF,TGTGCCAGCAGTCCCAACAGGGCTGGTGAGCAGTTCTTC
TRBV4-1,.,many,TRBJ2-7,CASSTLSDTPYEQYF,TGCGCCAGCAGCACCTTATCGGACACTCCCTACGAGCAGTACTTC
TRBV2,TRBD2,many,TRBJ2-3,CAAPLRERGSTDTQYF,TGTGCCGCCCCCCTGCGCGAGCGGGGTAGCACAGATACGCAGTATTTT
TRBV7-7,.,.,TRBJ2-5,CASSLDSGLETQYF,TGTGCCAGCAGCTTAGACTCCGGTCTGGAGACCCAGTACTTC
TRBV7-3,.,few,TRBJ1-5,CASSLTAQGPQHF,TGTGCCAGCAGCTTGACGGCGCAGGGGCCCCAGCATTTT
TRBV3-1,TRBD2,few,TRBJ2-1,CASSSRTSGGVYNEQFF,TGTGCCAGCAGCTCCCGGACTAGCGGGGGGGTCTACAATGAGCAGTTCTTC
TRBV20-1,.,.,TRBJ1-2,CSATNELALFGGYTF,TGCAGTGCTACTAACGAGCTGGCCTTATTTGGGGGCTACACCTTC
TRBV4-1,.,few,TRBJ1-1,CASSPQAGGPRNTEAFF,TGCGCCAGCAGCCCTCAGGCCGGGGGGCCAAGAAACACTGAAGCTTTCTTT
TRBV7-6,TRBD1,many,TRBJ2-7,CASSPDRGRDYEQYF,TGTGCCAGCAGCCCCGATAGGGGGCGAGACTACGAGCAGTACTTC
TRBV20-1,TRBD2,few,TRBJ2-5,CSAESGLARIETQYF,TGCAGTGCTGAATCTGGACTAGCACGGATCGAGACCCAGTACTTC
TRBV4-3,.,few,TRBJ2-7,CASSQDSGASFYEQYF,TGCGCCAGCAGCCAAGATTCGGGGGCCTCCTTTTACGAGCAGTACTTC
TRBV24-1,.,many,TRBJ2-1,CATEGVLGNEQFF,TGTGCCACGGAGGGAGTCCTGGGCAATGAGCAGTTCTTC
TRBV10-2,TRBD2,many,TRBJ2-3,CASSELAGGLGDTQYF,TGCGCCAGCAGTGAGTTGGCGGGGGGGCTTGGAGATACGCAGTATTTT
TRBV7-9,TRBD2,few,TRBJ2-5,CASSFHRDLAGRETQYF,TGTGCCAGCAGCTTCCACCGTGATCTAGCGGGACGGGAGACCCAGTACTTC
TRBV6-5,TRBD1,few,TRBJ2-1,CASTTWDRGIYNEQFF,TGTGCCAGCACCACATGGGACAGGGGTATCTACAATGAGCAGTTCTTC
TRBV4-2,.,many,TRBJ1-2,CASSQDGSKAMDGYTF,TGTGCCAGCAGCCAAGATGGGAGTAAGGCGATGGATGGCTACACCTTC
TRBV7-2,.,few,TRBJ2-7,CASSITGYNEQYF,TGTGCCAGCAGCATAACAGGGTACAACGAGCAGTACTTC
TRBV7-2,TRBD2,many,TRBJ2-7,CASSRAGAGEQYF,TGTGCCAGCAGCCGAGCGGGGGCCGGGGAACAGTACTTC
TRBV27,TRBD1,.,TRBJ1-1,CASSGGGAYTEAFF,TGTGCCAGCAGTGGAGGGGGCGCGTACACTGAAGCTTTCTTT
TRBV6-1,.,.,TRBJ1-1,CASSGPKNTEAFF,TGTGCCAGCAGTGGACCAAAGAACACTGAAGCTTTCTTT
TRBV24-1,TRBD1,.,TRBJ2-3,CATSDPRDRTTDTQYF,TGTGCCACCAGTGACCCCCGGGACAGAACCACAGATACGCAGTATTTT
TRBV7-9,.,.,TRBJ2-7,CASSTATLASYEQYF,TGTGCCAGCAGCACCGCTACTCTAGCTTCCTACGAGCAGTACTTC
TRBV10-3,.,once,TRBJ1-1,CAARAVDTEAFF,TGTGCTGCCAGGGCGGTAGACACTGAAGCTTTCTTT
TRBV7-2,.,.,TRBJ1-6,CASSLARAGDGSPLHF,TGTGCCAGCAGCTTAGCCCGGGCAGGGGATGGATCACCCCTCCACTTT
TRBV6-2/TRBV6-3,TRBD2,few,TRBJ2-5,CASRRPPGGGASETQYF,TGTGCCAGCAGAAGGCCCCCAGGCGGGGGGGCCTCAGAGACCCAGTACTTC
TRBV20-1,TRBD2,.,TRBJ2-7,CSAWTSGEQYF,TGCAGTGCTTGGACTAGCGGTGAGCAGTACTTC
TRBV4-3,TRBD1,many,TRBJ1-6,CASSQDHGTGYNSPLHF,TGCGCCAGCAGCCAAGACCATGGGACAGGATATAATTCACCCCTCCACTTT
TRBV5-1,.,few,TRBJ1-2,CASSWARPKGGYTF,TGCGCCAGCAGCTGGGCCAGACCAAAGGGTGGCTACACCTTC
TRBV12-3/TRBV12-4,.,many,TRBJ2-5,CASTDGTEYQETQYF,TGTGCCAGCACCGACGGAACGGAGTACCAAGAGACCCAGTACTTC
TRBV7-9,.,.,TRBJ2-7,CASSSNLWQRTSYEQYF,TGTGCCAGCAGCTCTAACCTTTGGCAGCGAACATCCTACGAGCAGTACTTC
TRBV25-1,TRBD2,.,TRBJ2-7,CASSDPTSGRADEQYF,TGTGCCAGCAGTGACCCCACTAGCGGGAGGGCCGACGAGCAGTACTTC
TRBV14,TRBD1,few,TRBJ2-7,CASSRYGTGIYEQYF,TGTGCCAGCAGCCGCTACGGGACAGGGATCTACGAGCAGTACTTC